Reported below is one T cell receptor (beta chain). Its antigen is unknown. The sample belongs to a study of T cell repertoires in cytomegalovirus infection. Study details: A matching HLA type, together with CMV infection, was signaled by public TCR beta signatures. Findings and limits, study-wide: Adding up the frequency of public TCR beta families identified people who carried CMV plus the relevant HLA. HLA-C-restricted CMV-specific TCR beta clonotypes prevailed in the ex vivo response.

Germline CDR1 MNHEY, CDR2 SVGEGT. Trimming removed 6 bases from V and 1 base from J, with 6 bases in between. The CDR3 has 12 residues. TCRdb reprocessed the reads with MiXCR, giving one entry per CDR3 protein. The sample consists of hundreds of thousands of distinct CDR3 sequences, around a third of them appearing once. The receptor comes from a human donor in good health (CMV status not recorded). Some clones in this sample may be carry-over from other donors' samples. The specimen comprised cultured PBMCs, sampled from culture after CMV antigen stimulation. The V and J genes are TRBV6-2 or TRBV6-3 and TRBJ1-2, with TRBD1 as a possible D gene (6 bases). The CDR3 protein is CASRDSNYGYTF. In DNA, the CDR3 is TGTGCCAGCAGGGACAGTAACTATGGCTACACCTTC.